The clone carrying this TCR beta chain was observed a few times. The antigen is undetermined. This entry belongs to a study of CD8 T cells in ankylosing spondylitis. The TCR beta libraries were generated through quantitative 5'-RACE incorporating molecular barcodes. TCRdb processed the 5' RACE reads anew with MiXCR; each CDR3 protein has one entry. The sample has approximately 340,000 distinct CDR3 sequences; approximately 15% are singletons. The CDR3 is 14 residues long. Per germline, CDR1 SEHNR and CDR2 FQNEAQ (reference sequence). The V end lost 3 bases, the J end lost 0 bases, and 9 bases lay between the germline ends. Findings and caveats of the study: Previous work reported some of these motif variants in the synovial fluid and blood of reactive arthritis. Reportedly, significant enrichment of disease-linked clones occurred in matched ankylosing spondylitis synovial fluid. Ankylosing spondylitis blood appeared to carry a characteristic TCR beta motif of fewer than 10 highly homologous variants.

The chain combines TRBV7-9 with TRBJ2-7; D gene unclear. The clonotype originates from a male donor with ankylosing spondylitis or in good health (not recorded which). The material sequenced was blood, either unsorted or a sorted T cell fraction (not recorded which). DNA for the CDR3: TGTGCCAGCAGCTTTCCAGGAAGCTCCTACGAGCAGTACTTC. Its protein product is CASSFPGSSYEQYF.